This T cell receptor beta chain appears in the sequencing data of a study of shared clonotypes between healthy human individuals. The germline V gene encodes CDR1 MNHNS and CDR2 SASEGT. With V trimmed by 2 bases and J by 5 bases, 4 bases remained unmatched. The CDR3 consists of 14 residues. Points from the study as a whole: The rarefaction results pointed to incomplete sorted-subset sequencing despite large depth.

Profiled with immunoSEQ multiplex PCR; TCRdb holds only in-frame clones, not every one. This sample yields about 1 million clones, of which about 74% are seen a single time; approximately 1.5% belongs to the top ten. In its sample, this clone was seen once. The antigen is not known. The chain combines TRBV6-1 with TRBJ1-2, with 8 bases lining up with TRBD1. Sequencing input: memory CD4+ T cells sorted from blood. This sample's subset: CD45RA-negative fraction. This clonotype was obtained from a man between 18 and 29 years old in good health. CDR3 in amino acids: CASSERTGFYGYTF. For the CDR3, the DNA is TGTGCCAGCAGTGAACGGACAGGGTTTTATGGCTACACCTTC.